These 3 T cell receptor beta chains share one sample of origin, sequenced in a study of blood T cells in healthy people across ages. A sample-barcoded 5' primer and a J-beta primer mix were used in a second PCR of roughly 6 to 11 cycles. One entry per CDR3 protein, called by TCRdb with MiXCR from the 5' RACE reads. Of about 680,000 distinct CDR3 sequences listed, about 52% are singletons. Sequenced sample: blood. Receptor source: an older woman in good health.

The rearrangement links TRBV7-9 to TRBJ2-7, with TRBD1 matching 8 bases. CDR1 and CDR2 (germline): SEHNR, FQNEAQ (reference sequence). This CDR3 comprises 16 residues. V lost 2 bases to trimming and J lost 4 bases; unmatched junction nucleotides: 10. In DNA, the CDR3 is TGTGCCAGCAGCTTATTACTGGACAGGGTGTCTTACGAGCAGTACTTC. Amino acid sequence: CASSLLLDRVSYEQYF.

CDR3 in amino acids: CASSSPGTGEETQYF. In DNA form, the CDR3 reads TGTGCCAGCAGTTCCCCGGGGACAGGCGAAGAGACCCAGTACTTC. The chain links TRBV28 to TRBJ2-7; 8 bases agree with TRBD1. The DNA end favors TRBJ2-5, so the J call may be wrong. The CDR3 has 15 amino acids. Germline values: CDR1 MDHEN, CDR2 SYDVKM.

This clonotype has more than one count but fewer than ten. The rearrangement uses TRBV12-3 or TRBV12-4 and TRBJ2-5; 7 nucleotides line up with TRBD1. The end of the DNA is better explained by TRBJ2-7, so the J call may be wrong. The CDR3 totals 15 residues. The CDR3 coding sequence is TGTGCCAGCAGACTCACCGGGACAGCGCCCTACGAGCAGTACTTC. This codes for CASRLTGTAPYEQYF.